This TCR beta chain originates from a study of blood T cell repertoires in COVID-19. Per germline, CDR1 SGHNT and CDR2 YENEEA. The CDR3 is 16 amino acids. V was clipped by 3 bases and J by 5 bases, with 19 bases between them. The method was immunoSEQ multiplex PCR; TCRdb's version includes in-frame clones alone and lacks a portion of them. The repertoire holds hundreds of thousands of clones, roughly 90% seen once, with around 9.5% in the top ten. The chain has TRBV11-3 and TRBJ1-1; D is perhaps TRBD1 (6 bases). The sequence was collected from a woman between 40 and 50 years old who had recovered from COVID-19. Sequencing was performed on PBMCs or T cells enriched from blood (not recorded which). CDR3: CASSFPITGGRTEAFF. Here the CDR3 DNA reads TGTGCCAGCAGCTTCCCCATCACGGGGGGCCGAACTGAAGCTTTCTTT.